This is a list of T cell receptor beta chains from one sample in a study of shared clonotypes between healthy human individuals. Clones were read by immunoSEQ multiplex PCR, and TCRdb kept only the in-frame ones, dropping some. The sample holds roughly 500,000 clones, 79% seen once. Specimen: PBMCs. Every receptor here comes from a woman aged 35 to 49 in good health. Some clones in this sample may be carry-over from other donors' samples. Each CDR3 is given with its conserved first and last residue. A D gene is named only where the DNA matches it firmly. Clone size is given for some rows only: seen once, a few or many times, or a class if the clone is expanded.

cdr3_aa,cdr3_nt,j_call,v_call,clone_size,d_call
CASSFFGTGGNTIYF,TGTGCCAGCAGTTTTTTCGGGACAGGGGGAAACACCATATATTTT,TRBJ1-3,TRBV2,NA,TRBD1
CASSPTRGIAFF,TGTGCCAGCAGCCCAACTCGGGGTATAGCTTTCTTT,TRBJ1-1,TRBV7-3,NA,NA
CASSLRGSYNEQFF,TGTGCCAGCAGTTTAAGGGGCTCCTACAATGAGCAGTTCTTC,TRBJ2-1,TRBV28,NA,NA
CASSQGSGLYNEKLFF,TGCGCCAGCAGCCAAGGATCGGGCCTCTATAATGAAAAACTGTTTTTT,TRBJ1-4,TRBV4-3,NA,NA
CASSSGLYSNQPQHF,TGTGCCAGCAGTTCCGGTCTCTATAGCAATCAGCCCCAGCATTTT,TRBJ1-5,TRBV6-5,NA,NA
CASSLSGLSEQFF,TGCGCCAGCAGCTTAAGTGGCTTGAGTGAGCAGTTCTTC,TRBJ2-1,TRBV5-1,NA,NA
CSVDWTSGRETQYF,TGCAGCGTTGACTGGACTAGCGGGAGGGAGACCCAGTACTTC,TRBJ2-5,TRBV29-1,NA,TRBD2
CASGVLSPGELFF,TGTGCCAGCGGGGTACTATCTCCCGGGGAGCTGTTTTTT,TRBJ2-2,TRBV7-2,NA,NA
CASSPLGQGHEQFF,TGTGCCAGCAGTCCCCTGGGGCAGGGCCATGAGCAGTTCTTC,TRBJ2-1,TRBV27,NA,NA
CASSGGTVSYNSPLHF,TGTGCCAGCAGTGGGGGGACGGTCTCCTATAATTCACCCCTCCACTTT,TRBJ1-6,TRBV6-1,NA,NA
CASSLATGDSAPYYEQYF,TGTGCCAGCAGCTTAGCTACAGGCGACAGTGCCCCCTACTACGAGCAGTACTTC,TRBJ2-7,TRBV11-2,NA,NA
CASSSGAGVQETQYF,TGTGCCAGCAGCTCCGGGGCTGGGGTACAAGAGACCCAGTACTTC,TRBJ2-5,TRBV7-3,NA,NA
CASSADKIYGYTF,TGTGCCAGCAGTGCGGACAAGATCTATGGCTACACCTTC,TRBJ1-2,TRBV2,NA,NA
CASSQGSDRRTDTQYF,TGCGCCAGCAGCCAAGGTTCAGACCGACGCACAGATACGCAGTATTTT,TRBJ2-3,TRBV5-1,NA,NA
CSARRNEQFF,TGCAGTGCTAGACGTAATGAGCAGTTCTTC,TRBJ2-1,TRBV20-1,NA,NA
CAWSVTSGEQPQHF,TGTGCCTGGAGTGTAACCTCCGGGGAACAGCCCCAGCATTTT,TRBJ1-5,TRBV30,NA,NA
CASSSRMRLSDTQYF,TGTGCCAGCAGCTCACGTATGAGGTTATCAGATACGCAGTATTTT,TRBJ2-3,TRBV5-4,NA,NA
CASQAYNSPLHF,TGTGCCAGCCAGGCCTATAATTCACCCCTCCACTTT,TRBJ1-6,TRBV27,NA,NA
CATSTSGTVWQYF,TGCGCCACCTCGACTAGCGGGACAGTCTGGCAGTACTTC,TRBJ2-7,TRBV10-1,NA,TRBD2
CASSLGRTLSTDTQYF,TGCGCCAGCAGCTTGGGACGGACATTAAGCACAGATACGCAGTATTTT,TRBJ2-3,TRBV5-1,NA,NA
CASSRSNLNTEAFF,TGTGCCAGCAGCCGAAGTAACCTGAACACTGAAGCTTTCTTT,TRBJ1-1,TRBV7-2,NA,NA
CASSLLASHPDTQYF,TGTGCCAGCAGCTTACTAGCGTCCCATCCAGATACGCAGTATTTT,TRBJ2-3,TRBV2,NA,TRBD2
CASSFNSALNEQFF,TGTGCCAGCAGCTTTAATAGCGCTCTCAATGAGCAGTTCTTC,TRBJ2-1,TRBV7-8,NA,NA
CASSPGAGQGASETQYF,TGCGCCAGCAGCCCCGGCGCGGGACAGGGGGCATCAGAGACCCAGTACTTC,TRBJ2-5,TRBV5-1,NA,TRBD1
CASRWGWRGSTEAFF,TGTGCCAGCAGGTGGGGATGGCGGGGGTCCACTGAAGCTTTCTTT,TRBJ1-1,TRBV5-8,NA,NA
CAWSGGTIPFQTQYF,TGTGCCTGGTCCGGGGGGACCATACCTTTTCAGACCCAGTACTTC,TRBJ2-5,TRBV30,NA,TRBD2
CASSGGGFDQETQYF,TGTGCCAGCAGTGGTGGAGGGTTCGACCAAGAGACCCAGTACTTC,TRBJ2-5,TRBV2,NA,NA
CASSLDGTSLRELFF,TGTGCCAGCAGCTTGGATGGGACTAGCCTCCGGGAGCTGTTTTTT,TRBJ2-2,TRBV5-6,NA,TRBD2
CASRLTPGNEQFF,TGTGCCAGCAGGCTTACGCCCGGGAATGAGCAGTTCTTC,TRBJ2-1,TRBV7-3,NA,NA
CASNPWGSYNEQFF,TGTGCCAGCAATCCTTGGGGCAGCTACAATGAGCAGTTCTTC,TRBJ2-1,TRBV6-1,once,NA
CASSTGLAGVEQYF,TGTGCCAGCAGCACGGGACTAGCGGGAGTCGAGCAGTACTTC,TRBJ2-7,TRBV7-8,few,TRBD2
CASSREGGSTGELFF,TGTGCCAGCAGCCGAGAGGGGGGATCGACCGGGGAGCTGTTTTTT,TRBJ2-2,TRBV7-3,NA,NA
CASATSLTIPTYEQYF,TGTGCCAGCGCAACCAGCTTAACGATACCAACCTACGAGCAGTACTTC,TRBJ2-7,TRBV7-2,NA,NA
CASSFFARDTQYF,TGCGCCAGCAGCTTCTTCGCACGGGATACGCAGTATTTT,TRBJ2-3,TRBV5-1,NA,NA
CASSSGTRNYEQYF,TGTGCCAGCAGCTCCGGGACTAGGAATTACGAGCAGTACTTC,TRBJ2-7,TRBV14,NA,TRBD2
CACKQGGNTIYF,TGTGCCTGTAAACAGGGTGGAAACACCATATATTTT,TRBJ1-3,TRBV30,NA,NA
CASSPPGQLFNEQFF,TGTGCCAGCAGCCCGCCGGGACAACTTTTCAATGAGCAGTTCTTC,TRBJ2-1,TRBV14,NA,NA
CASSEASGGGKGEQYF,TGTGCCAGCAGTGAAGCCAGCGGGGGGGGGAAAGGAGAGCAGTACTTC,TRBJ2-7,TRBV25-1,NA,TRBD2
CASAAPRTSGTDTQYF,TGTGCCAGCGCCGCTCCCCGGACTAGCGGGACAGATACGCAGTATTTT,TRBJ2-3,TRBV27,few,TRBD2
CASADLGWGGRNEKLFF,TGTGCCAGTGCCGACCTCGGATGGGGGGGCCGTAATGAAAAACTGTTTTTT,TRBJ1-4,TRBV19,once,NA
CASSEAKGTRPYNEQFF,TGTGCCAGCAGTGAAGCAAAGGGGACTAGGCCCTACAATGAGCAGTTCTTC,TRBJ2-1,TRBV6-1,NA,TRBD2
CASSYSISGELFF,TGTGCCAGCAGTTACTCGATTAGCGGGGAGCTGTTTTTT,TRBJ2-2,TRBV6-6,few,NA
CASSGAGIGEKLFF,TGTGCCAGTAGCGGGGCAGGGATCGGTGAAAAACTGTTTTTT,TRBJ1-4,TRBV19,NA,NA
CASSIIGLAGGNTGELFF,TGTGCCAGTAGTATAATCGGACTAGCGGGAGGGAACACCGGGGAGCTGTTTTTT,TRBJ2-2,TRBV19,NA,TRBD2
CASSAGTGDYQPQHF,TGTGCCAGCTCGGCCGGGACAGGGGATTATCAGCCCCAGCATTTT,TRBJ1-5,TRBV18,NA,TRBD1
CASSGQSSYEQYF,TGTGCCAGCAGTGGACAGTCCTCCTACGAGCAGTACTTC,TRBJ2-7,TRBV6-5,NA,NA
CASSFIGSSGGYQETQYF,TGTGCCAGCAGTTTTATTGGTTCGAGCGGGGGGTACCAAGAGACCCAGTACTTC,TRBJ2-5,TRBV28,few,TRBD2
CASSLDRGDTQYF,TGTGCCAGCAGCTTAGACCGGGGAGATACGCAGTATTTT,TRBJ2-3,TRBV7-6,NA,NA
CASTRQGAQNTGELFF,TGTGCCAGCACAAGACAGGGGGCGCAAAACACCGGGGAGCTGTTTTTT,TRBJ2-2,TRBV28,NA,TRBD1
CASSSLRQGASSEQFF,TGTGCCAGCAGTTCCCTACGACAGGGGGCTTCAAGCGAGCAGTTCTTC,TRBJ2-1,TRBV28,NA,TRBD1
CASTFSGDTEAFF,TGTGCCAGCACCTTTTCCGGGGATACTGAAGCTTTCTTT,TRBJ1-1,TRBV7-9,few,NA
CASSFWSTDTQYF,TGTGCCAGCAGTTTCTGGAGCACAGATACGCAGTATTTT,TRBJ2-3,TRBV28,NA,NA
CASSLGHRRDSPLHF,TGTGCCAGCAGCTTGGGACACCGGCGGGATTCACCCCTCCACTTT,TRBJ1-6,TRBV5-6,NA,NA
CASSSPDRYEQYF,TGTGCCAGCAGTTCCCCGGACCGCTACGAGCAGTACTTC,TRBJ2-7,TRBV28,NA,NA
CASSREGQSYEQYF,TGCGCCAGCAGCAGGGAGGGACAGAGTTACGAGCAGTACTTC,TRBJ2-7,TRBV5-1,few,NA
CASSPTTGDAQYF,TGTGCCAGCTCACCGACAACAGGGGACGCGCAGTACTTC,TRBJ2-7,TRBV18,few,TRBD1
CASSLPVPGYYEQYF,TGTGCCAGCAGTTTACCTGTCCCGGGTTACTACGAGCAGTACTTC,TRBJ2-7,TRBV28,NA,NA
CASSPGLLYNEQFF,TGTGCCAGCAGCCCGGGACTACTATACAATGAGCAGTTCTTC,TRBJ2-1,TRBV28,NA,TRBD2